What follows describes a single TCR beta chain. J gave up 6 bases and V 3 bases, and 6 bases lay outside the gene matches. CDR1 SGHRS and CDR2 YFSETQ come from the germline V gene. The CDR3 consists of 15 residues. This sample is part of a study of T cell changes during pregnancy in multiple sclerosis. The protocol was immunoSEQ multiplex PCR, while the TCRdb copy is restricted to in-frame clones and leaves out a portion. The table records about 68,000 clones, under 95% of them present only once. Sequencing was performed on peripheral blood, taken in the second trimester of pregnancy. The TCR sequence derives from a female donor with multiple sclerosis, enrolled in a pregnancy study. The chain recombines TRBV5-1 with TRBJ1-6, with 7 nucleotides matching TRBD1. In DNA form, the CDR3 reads TGCGCCAGCAGCTCGGGACAGATCTTTAATTCACCCCTCCACTTT. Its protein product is CASSSGQIFNSPLHF.